The 11 T cell receptor beta chains reported below all come from one sample, sequenced in a study of blood T cell repertoires in COVID-19. The repertoire was sequenced with immunoSEQ multiplex PCR; TCRdb's copy has only in-frame clones and lacks some. The repertoire holds some 350,000 clones, with approximately 87% as singletons. Material: peripheral blood. These receptors were taken from a woman between 45 and 60 years old with COVID-19, enrolled during active disease.

This sequence joins TRBV27 and TRBJ2-7; D perhaps matches TRBD1 (6 bases). The CDR3 sequence is 14 residues long. V was cut by 5 bases and J by 0 bases, with 11 bases left in between. Germline V CDR1 and CDR2: MNHEY, SMNVEV (reference sequence). CDR3 nucleotides: TGTGCCAGCAGTAGACAGGTTGGCTCCTACGAGCAGTACTTC. This sequence encodes CASSRQVGSYEQYF.

The chain carries TRBV3-1 (or the pseudogene TRBV3-2) and TRBJ2-7, with TRBD2 matching over 9 bases. The CDR3 is made up of 16 amino acids. Trimming cost V 4 bases and J 2 bases; bases outside gene matches: 9. Germline V CDR1 and CDR2: LGHDT, YNNKEL (reference sequence). The CDR3 region has the DNA TGTGCCAGCAGCCCCGGCGGGGGGGGTGGAACCTACGAGCAGTACTTC. Protein product: CASSPGGGGGTYEQYF.

This chain uses TRBV11-3 with TRBJ2-3; TRBD2 matches at 9 bases. This CDR3 is built from 15 residues. V gave up 5 bases and J gave up 7 bases; unmatched junction bases: 10. Germline values: CDR1 SGHNT, CDR2 YENEEA. The CDR3 region is CASSVRSGGQHTQYF. CDR3 in DNA: TGTGCCAGCAGCGTCCGTAGCGGGGGCCAGCATACGCAGTATTTT.

The chain joins TRBV3-1 (or the pseudogene TRBV3-2) to TRBJ1-2, with D possibly TRBD1 on 5 matching bases. Germline assignment: CDR1 LGHDT and CDR2 YNNKEL (reference sequence). The CDR3 has 13 amino acids. V gave up 5 bases and J gave up 9 bases, with 16 bases separating them. The DNA for the CDR3 is TGTGCCAGCAGCGATGGGACTTCTCGGAGCTACACCTTC. Translation gives CASSDGTSRSYTF.

The J gene is TRBJ2-7, the V gene TRBV24-1; D might be TRBD2 (6 bases). V dropped 2 bases and J dropped 3 bases, with 16 bases sitting between them. Germline CDR1 KGHDR, CDR2 SFDVKD. The CDR3 spans 16 residues. As DNA, the CDR3 is TGTGCCACCAGTGATTCTCTCGCGGGAAGTCTCTACGAGCAGTACTTC. Protein sequence: CATSDSLAGSLYEQYF.

In DNA, the CDR3 is TGCGCCAGCAGCTTGACGCGACAGGGACTAGCGGGAGGCGAAAACATTCAGTACTTC. Its translation: CASSLTRQGLAGGENIQYF. V is TRBV5-1 and J is TRBJ2-4; 15 nucleotides line up with TRBD2. This CDR3 comprises 19 residues. Per the germline V gene, CDR1 is SGHRS and CDR2 is YFSETQ. J gave up 5 bases and V 1 base, and 10 bases lay outside the gene matches.

The rearrangement uses TRBV18 and TRBJ2-1; D might be TRBD2 (6 bases). Germline CDR1 reads KGHSH; CDR2 reads LQKENI. The CDR3 consists of 15 residues. The V gene lost 3 bases and the J gene lost 3 bases, with 12 bases spanning the gap. CDR3 DNA sequence: TGTGCCAGCTCACCCTCCCCGGGAGACTACAATGAGCAGTTCTTC. Translated, it gives CASSPSPGDYNEQFF.

The chain has TRBV4-1 and TRBJ1-2, with TRBD1 matching over 10 bases. The V and J ends lost 0 bases and 5 bases, in that order; junction bases with no gene match: 0. The CDR3 extends over 14 amino acids. Germline V lookup: CDR1 MGHRA, CDR2 YSYEKL. Written as DNA, the CDR3 is TGCGCCAGCAGCCAAGAGGGACAGGGGTATGGCTACACCTTC. Encoded protein: CASSQEGQGYGYTF.

The genes are TRBV18 and TRBJ2-2, with 8 bases fitting TRBD2. Per the germline V gene, CDR1 is KGHSH and CDR2 is LQKENI. The CDR3 spans 13 residues. V gave up 9 bases and J gave up 7 bases; unmatched junction bases: 7. The DNA of the CDR3 is TGTGCCAGTTCGACTAGCGTTGTCGGGGAGCTGTTTTTT. It yields the protein CASSTSVVGELFF.

This chain joins TRBV12-5 and TRBJ2-7; D remains ambiguous. Germline loops: CDR1 LGHNT, CDR2 FRNRAP. This CDR3 spans 15 amino acids. V shed 2 bases and J shed 2 bases, with 13 bases lying between them. CDR3 sequence reads: CASGLFIRSPYEQYF. The CDR3 region has the DNA TGTGCTAGTGGTTTGTTTATCCGGTCCCCCTACGAGCAGTACTTC.

V usage is TRBV5-1 and J usage is TRBJ2-5, with D perhaps matching TRBD2 (5 bases). CDR1 is SGHRS and CDR2 is YFSETQ in the germline V gene. The CDR3 loop spans 14 amino acids. Trimming removed 3 bases from V and 0 bases from J, with 9 bases in between. The CDR3 nucleotides read TGCGCCAGCAGCTATATAGCGCACCAAGAGACCCAGTACTTC. Encoded protein: CASSYIAHQETQYF.